This T cell receptor (beta chain) was captured by sequencing in a study of blood T cell repertoires in COVID-19. For the study at large: Some COVID-19 samples were acute and others convalescent; all came from the United States, Italy and Spain. In each case, the material was cDNA or gDNA derived from T cells, B-cell-depleted T cells, or PBMCs.

Original processing methods: Amplification from reference gene primers served as the basis for estimated nucleated cell counts. TCRdb keeps only in-frame clones here, not all; method: immunoSEQ multiplex PCR. The V and J calls and clone size come from that table; D and trimming were worked out from the DNA. Here the sample spans about 270,000 clones, 83% being singletons. CDR1 and CDR2 (germline): LGHDT, YNNKEL (reference sequence). V was trimmed by 0 bases and J by 2 bases, leaving 13 bases between them. The CDR3 is made up of 16 amino acids. The sequence was obtained from a woman between 45 and 60 years old who had recovered from COVID-19. The chain combines TRBV3-1 (or the pseudogene TRBV3-2) with TRBJ1-1, with D unclear. Material for sequencing was peripheral blood. The DNA of the CDR3 is TGTGCCAGCAGCCAAGAGGGAGGGCAACTTAACACTGAAGCTTTCTTT. Its translation is CASSQEGGQLNTEAFF.